The entry below describes one T cell receptor (beta chain). The source of the sample is a study of blood T cell repertoires in COVID-19. The CDR3 sequence is 13 residues long. V lost 4 bases and J 4 bases, leaving 11 bases between the germline ends. Germline assignment: CDR1 SGHNT and CDR2 YYREEE (reference sequence). Some clones are missing from TCRdb's copy, which holds only in-frame ones; the method was immunoSEQ multiplex PCR. Of hundreds of thousands of clones listed, more than 85% were seen once; the top ten hold approximately 3%. The chain uses TRBV5-4 and TRBJ1-2; D is uncertain. Input material: PBMCs or T cells enriched from blood (not recorded which). The clonotype comes from a woman under 40 who had recovered from COVID-19. The CDR3 DNA sequence: TGTGCCAGCAGCCAGGACGGGGTCTATGGCTACACCTTC. Translating gives CASSQDGVYGYTF.